This note documents a single TCR beta chain sequence. Its antigen is undetermined. The record originates from a study of T cell responses to AZD1222 COVID-19 vaccine. Study observations and caveats: Repertoire collection took place solely once the T cell response had peaked. Unmutated variant regions are reportedly targeted by nearly half of spike-specific TCRs. Baseline serostatus was positive in only six or seven AZD1222 recipients. It should be noted that donors were predominantly white British and more often female, and clonal diversity was possibly underestimated.

Method: immunoSEQ multiplex PCR; TCRdb's copy keeps in-frame clones and lacks some. The table includes 90,000 to 140,000 clones, roughly 89% detected once. Trimming pared 4 bases from V and 1 base from J, leaving 17 bases between. The V gene's germline CDR1 is MNHEY and CDR2 SMNVEV (reference sequence). The CDR3 runs 17 residues. The V call is TRBV27, the J call TRBJ1-5; tentatively, D is TRBD1 (5 bases). This TCR derives from an adult who received the AZD1222 COVID-19 vaccine. This specimen was peripheral blood, taken 28 days after the second AZD1222 dose. In nucleotides, the CDR3 is TGTGCCAGCAGTTCCCTTTCAGGGAAGGACAGCAATCAGCCCCAGCATTTT. It specifies CASSSLSGKDSNQPQHF.